These 21 T cell receptor beta chains were sequenced from one sample in a study of T cells expressing NK-cell markers. TCRdb re-called the 5' RACE reads; one entry per CDR3 protein, DNA not given. In all, the sample yields roughly 350,000 distinct CDR3 sequences. Sequencing used blood T cells: a sorted CD56 or NKG2C T cell subset, CD4+ or CD8+ T cells, or bulk PBMC T cells (not recorded which). The origin of the receptors is a man aged 18-69 years in good health.

The chain employs TRBV12-3 or TRBV12-4 and TRBJ2-5; no DNA is available, so the TRBD1 call from TCRdb remains unchecked. The CDR3 runs 15 residues. CDR3 amino acids: CASSLRGGEQETQYF.

V and J are TRBV12-3 or TRBV12-4 and TRBJ1-2. The CDR3 runs to 14 residues. The CDR3: CASSSSAGFYGYTF.

The genes are TRBV7-2 and TRBJ2-5; TCRdb picks TRBD1, but there is no DNA to check that call. This CDR3 comprises 16 residues. In germline, CDR1 is SGHTA, CDR2 FQGNSA. Here the CDR3 reads CASSSALALGQETQYF.

The chain recombines TRBV2 with TRBJ2-3; no DNA is available, so the TRBD1 call from TCRdb remains unchecked. The CDR3 is made up of 12 amino acids. The V gene's germline CDR1 is SNHLY and CDR2 FYNNEI. CDR3: CASRGDTDTQYF.

V and J are TRBV10-3 and TRBJ1-6; checking the TCRdb D call of TRBD1 is not possible without DNA. The CDR3 is 16 amino acids. Germline V lookup: CDR1 ENHRY, CDR2 SYGVKD. CDR3: CAISDPGQSYNSPLHF.

The chain recombines TRBV6-1 with TRBJ2-7; TCRdb's D call of TRBD2 is untestable without DNA. Germline V gene data show CDR1 as MNHNS and CDR2 as SASEGT. The CDR3 has 13 amino acids. CDR3 amino acids: CASTRSGTYEQYF.

This rearrangement joins TRBV30 to TRBJ1-4; checking the TCRdb D call of TRBD1 is not possible without DNA. The CDR3 loop spans 16 amino acids. Germline-derived CDR1 and CDR2 are GTSNPN and SVGIG (reference sequence). The CDR3 region is CAWTSGTGGKYEKLFF.

This chain joins TRBV29-1 and TRBJ1-2; TCRdb picks TRBD1, but there is no DNA to check that call. This CDR3 has 15 residues. Germline-derived CDR1 and CDR2 are SQVTM and ANQGSEA. The chain's CDR3 is CSAITTGQGASGYTF.

The chain links TRBV6-2 or TRBV6-3 to TRBJ1-2; no DNA is available, so the TRBD1 call from TCRdb remains unchecked. Germline V lookup: CDR1 MNHEY, CDR2 SVGEGT. The CDR3 runs 14 residues. CDR3 protein: CASRRTAANYGYTF.

J is TRBJ2-1 and V is TRBV11-2; TCRdb's D call, TRBD1, is unchecked because there is no DNA. The CDR3 covers 16 residues. Germline lookup yields CDR1 SGHAT and CDR2 FQNNGV. The chain's CDR3 is CASSLVRKGGYNEQFF.

This chain links TRBV6-1 with TRBJ1-5; TCRdb's D call of TRBD1 is untestable without DNA. Germline CDR1 and CDR2: MNHNS and SASEGT. The CDR3 consists of 15 residues. The CDR3 region is CASRPDRGYNQPQHF.

The chain joins TRBV9 to TRBJ2-6; TCRdb designates TRBD1, a call that cannot be tested without DNA. Germline CDR1 and CDR2: SGDLS and YYNGEE. This CDR3 comprises 16 residues. CDR3: CASSPRDSSGANVLTF. The full variable domain, with the rest looked up from reference TRBV9 and TRBJ2-6, is DSGVTQTPKHLITATGQRVTLRCSPRSGDLSVYWYQQSLDQGLQFLIQYYNGEERAKGNILERFSAQQFPDLHSELNLSSLELGDSALYFCASSPRDSSGANVLTFGAGSRLTVL.

The chain has TRBV2 and TRBJ2-3; without DNA, the TCRdb call of TRBD2 cannot be checked. Germline V CDR1 and CDR2: SNHLY, FYNNEI. The CDR3 contains 16 residues. CDR3 in amino acids: CASSEARAGGTDTQYF.

J is TRBJ2-3 and V is TRBV7-9; TCRdb's D call, TRBD1, is unchecked because there is no DNA. The CDR3 totals 17 residues. Germline assignment: CDR1 SEHNR and CDR2 FQNEAQ (reference sequence). The CDR3 sequence: CASSRGQFGVGADTQYF.

The genes are TRBV3-1 and TRBJ2-7; as DNA is missing, the TRBD1 call by TCRdb cannot be tested. Per the germline V gene, CDR1 is LGHDT and CDR2 is YNNKEL (reference sequence). CDR3 size: 15 residues. The CDR3 region is CASSQAGTGTREQYF.

The chain has TRBV11-2 and TRBJ2-1; as DNA is missing, the TRBD2 call by TCRdb cannot be tested. CDR3 length: 15 residues. CDR1 SGHAT and CDR2 FQNNGV come from the germline V gene. CDR3 amino acids: CASSAGLAGLNEQFF.

The V call is TRBV4-1, the J call TRBJ2-7; TCRdb outputs TRBD1, but without DNA this stays unchecked. This CDR3 region has 15 residues. CDR1 and CDR2 from the germline V gene are MGHRA and YSYEKL. This CDR3 is CASRPLGQGVYEQYF.

This chain connects TRBV4-1 to TRBJ1-1; lacking DNA, the TRBD1 call made by TCRdb goes unchecked. Germline V gene sequence: CDR1 MGHRA, CDR2 YSYEKL. The CDR3 runs to 14 residues. This CDR3 is CASSFDRRRAEAFF.

The genes are TRBV7-2 and TRBJ2-3. The CDR3 spans 13 residues. From germline, CDR1 is SGHTA and CDR2 FQGNSA. The CDR3 region is CASTGSRTDTQYF.

This chain joins TRBV11-2 and TRBJ2-5; TCRdb selects TRBD2, and the lack of DNA leaves this call unchecked. CDR3 length: 16 amino acids. Germline CDR1 and CDR2: SGHAT and FQNNGV. This chain's CDR3 is CASSLDGVDAGETQYF. Drawing the rest from reference TRBV11-2 and TRBJ2-5, the complete variable domain is EAGVAQSPRYKIIEKRQSVAFWCNPISGHATLYWYQQILGQGPKLLIQFQNNGVVDDSQLPKDRFSAERLKGVDSTLKIQPAKLEDSAVYLCASSLDGVDAGETQYFGPGTRLLVL.

CDR3 region: CAPQSGQGFNSEAFF. The chain is built from TRBV10-3 and TRBJ1-1; TCRdb lists TRBD1, though no DNA is available to test this call. Germline V gene sequence: CDR1 ENHRY, CDR2 SYGVKD. The CDR3 spans 15 residues.